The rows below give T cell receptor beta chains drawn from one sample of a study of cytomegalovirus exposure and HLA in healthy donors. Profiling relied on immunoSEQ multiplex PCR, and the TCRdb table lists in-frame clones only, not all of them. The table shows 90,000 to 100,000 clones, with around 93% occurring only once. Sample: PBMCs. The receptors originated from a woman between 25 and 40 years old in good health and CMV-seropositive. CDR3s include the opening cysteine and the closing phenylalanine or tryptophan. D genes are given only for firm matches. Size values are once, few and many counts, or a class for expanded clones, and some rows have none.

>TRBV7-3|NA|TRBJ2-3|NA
TGTGCCAGCAGCTTAATGGGAGCAGATACGCAGTATTTT
CASSLMGADTQYF
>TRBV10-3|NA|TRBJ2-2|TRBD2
TGTGCCATCAGTGAAAAGGGGCGGGAGGACACCGGGGAGCTGTTTTTT
CAISEKGREDTGELFF
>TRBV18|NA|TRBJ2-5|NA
TGTGCCAGCTCACCGGCCCAGGGCCTACAAGAGACCCAGTACTTC
CASSPAQGLQETQYF
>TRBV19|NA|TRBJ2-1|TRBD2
TGTGCCAGTAGTATAGATCTGGCTAGCGGTTCCTACAATGAGCAGTTCTTC
CASSIDLASGSYNEQFF
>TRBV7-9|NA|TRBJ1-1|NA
TGTGCCAGCAGCTTTATGAACACTGAAGCTTTCTTT
CASSFMNTEAFF
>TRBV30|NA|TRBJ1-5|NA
TGTGCCTGGAGTGCAGGCCCCAATCAGCCCCAGCATTTT
CAWSAGPNQPQHF
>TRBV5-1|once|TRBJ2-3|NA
TGCGCCAGCAGCCTCGCTAGCGTAAGCACAGATACGCAGTATTTT
CASSLASVSTDTQYF
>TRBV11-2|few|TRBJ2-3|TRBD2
TGTGCCAGCAGCTTAGATCAGATAGCGGGTGTAACAGATACGCAGTATTTT
CASSLDQIAGVTDTQYF
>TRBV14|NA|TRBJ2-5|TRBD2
TGTGCCAGCAGCCAAAAACTAGCGGACGAAGAGACCCAGTACTTC
CASSQKLADEETQYF
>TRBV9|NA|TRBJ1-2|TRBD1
TGTGCCAGCAGCCCCGGGACAGGGGTGATCTATGGCTACACCTTC
CASSPGTGVIYGYTF
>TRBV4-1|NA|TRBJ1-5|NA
TGCGCCAGCAGCCAAAGTCTATGGTCCTCGGTGTTCAATCAGCCCCAGCATTTT
CASSQSLWSSVFNQPQHF
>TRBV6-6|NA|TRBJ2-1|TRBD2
TGTGCCAGCAGACAAGCGGGAGGGCTCGTTAATGAGCAGTTCTTC
CASRQAGGLVNEQFF
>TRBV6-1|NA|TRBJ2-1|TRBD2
TGTGCCAGCAGTGCTGCTAGCGGGAGGGATGAGCAGTTCTTC
CASSAASGRDEQFF
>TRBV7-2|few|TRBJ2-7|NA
TGTGCCAGCAGCCCTGCTGGTGTGAGTGAGCAGTACTTC
CASSPAGVSEQYF
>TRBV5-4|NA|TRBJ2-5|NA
TGTGCCAGCAGCGGAGGACAGTACCAAGAGACCCAGTACTTC
CASSGGQYQETQYF
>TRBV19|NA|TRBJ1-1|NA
TGTGCCAGTAGTCCCGGGGGGTACAGAGATGAAGCTTTCTTT
CASSPGGYRDEAFF
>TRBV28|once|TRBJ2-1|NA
TGTGCCAGTGCGACCTATAGGGGCAATGAGCAGTTCTTC
CASATYRGNEQFF
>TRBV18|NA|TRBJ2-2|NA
TGTGCCAGCTCACCACTTCCCAGGGCGAACACCGGGGAGCTGTTTTTT
CASSPLPRANTGELFF
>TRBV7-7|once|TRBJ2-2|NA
TGTGCCAGCAGCTTAAGCGGACCGAAAAACACCGGGGAGCTGTTTTTT
CASSLSGPKNTGELFF
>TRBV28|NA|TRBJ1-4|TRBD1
TGTGCCAGCAGTCCAGGGGGTGAAAAACTGTTTTTT
CASSPGGEKLFF
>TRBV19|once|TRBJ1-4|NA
TGTGCCAGTAGTACAGCCCAACCCAGGGGAGCGGATGAAAAACTGTTTTTT
CASSTAQPRGADEKLFF
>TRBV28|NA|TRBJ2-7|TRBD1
TGTGCCAGCAGTTTATTTTGGCAGGGACAGTACGAGCAGTACTTC
CASSLFWQGQYEQYF
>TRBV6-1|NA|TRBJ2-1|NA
TGTGCCAGCAGTGAAGGGCTAGTCTACAATGAGCAGTTCTTC
CASSEGLVYNEQFF
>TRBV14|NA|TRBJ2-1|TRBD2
TGTGCCAGCAGCCAAATCCGAGGAAGCGGGGGACGCTACAATGAGCAGTTCTTC
CASSQIRGSGGRYNEQFF
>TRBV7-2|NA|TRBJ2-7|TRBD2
TGTGCCAGCAGCTTAAAGGTTGCGGGAGGATTTTACGAGCAGTACTTC
CASSLKVAGGFYEQYF
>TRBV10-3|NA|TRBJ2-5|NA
TGTGCCATCAGTCCCTCAGCGGCAGAGACCCAGTACTTC
CAISPSAAETQYF
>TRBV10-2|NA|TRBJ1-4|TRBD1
TGCGCCAGCAGTGCCAACAGGGGAGGATCTGAAAAACTGTTTTTT
CASSANRGGSEKLFF
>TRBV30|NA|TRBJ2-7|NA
TGTGCCTGGAGTGTAGGAGTGGGGCAGTACTTC
CAWSVGVGQYF
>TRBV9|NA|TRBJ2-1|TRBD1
TGTGCCAGCAGCGTAGGTGACAGGGGGGGTACTGAGCAGTTCTTC
CASSVGDRGGTEQFF
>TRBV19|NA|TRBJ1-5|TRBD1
TGTGCCAGTAGGCAATTGGACAGGCTCAATCAGCCCCAGCATTTT
CASRQLDRLNQPQHF
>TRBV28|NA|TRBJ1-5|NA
TGTGCCAGCAGTCCGCCTCGGGGGGCATTCCAGCCCCAGCATTTT
CASSPPRGAFQPQHF
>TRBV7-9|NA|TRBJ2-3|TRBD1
TGTGCCAGCAGCCCCCGGGCAGGGGGCATCACAGATACGCAGTATTTT
CASSPRAGGITDTQYF
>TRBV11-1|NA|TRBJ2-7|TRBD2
TGTGCCAGCAGTCTCTCGGGACTAGCGTCCTACGAGCAGTACTTC
CASSLSGLASYEQYF
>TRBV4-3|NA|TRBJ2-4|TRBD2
TGCGCCAGCAGCCAAACGGGAGGGTTGCAGGGAAAGGACATTCAGTACTTC
CASSQTGGLQGKDIQYF
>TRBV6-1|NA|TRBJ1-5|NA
TGTGCCAGCACCTTGGCAAATCAGCCCCAGCATTTT
CASTLANQPQHF
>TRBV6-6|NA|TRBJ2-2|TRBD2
TGTGCCAGCAGCCCCAGCGGGAGGAGCACCGGGGAGCTGTTTTTT
CASSPSGRSTGELFF
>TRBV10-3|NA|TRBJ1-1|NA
TGTGCCATCAGTGAGCTTATGAACACTGAAGCTTTCTTT
CAISELMNTEAFF
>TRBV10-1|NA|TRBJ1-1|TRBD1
TGCGCCAGCAGTGATGTCGAAGGACAGGACGACACTGAAGCTTTCTTT
CASSDVEGQDDTEAFF
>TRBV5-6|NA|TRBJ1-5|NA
TGTGCCAGCAGCATCTGGGCACTCCCTAGCTATAGCAATCAGCCCCAGCATTTT
CASSIWALPSYSNQPQHF
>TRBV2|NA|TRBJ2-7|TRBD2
TGTGCCAGCAGTGAAAGTTGGCTAGCGGGGACCCCCCACGAGCAGTACTTC
CASSESWLAGTPHEQYF
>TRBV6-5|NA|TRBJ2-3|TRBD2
TGTGCCAGCAGTCGCGGGAGGACAGATACGCAGTATTTT
CASSRGRTDTQYF
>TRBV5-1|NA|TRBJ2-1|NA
TGCGCCAGCAGCTTGGGGAGACAGGCGTCCAGCTCCTACAATGAGCAGTTCTTC
CASSLGRQASSSYNEQFF
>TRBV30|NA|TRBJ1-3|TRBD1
TGTGCCTGGGATATCGGGACAGGGACTATCCTCTCTGGAAACACCATATATTTT
CAWDIGTGTILSGNTIYF
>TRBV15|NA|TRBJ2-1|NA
TGTGCCACCAGCAGGCTTAGCGGCAACAATGAGCAGTTCTTC
CATSRLSGNNEQFF
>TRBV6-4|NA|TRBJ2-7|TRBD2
TGTGCCAGCAGGAGCGGGAGAGCCCCCTACGAGCAGTACTTC
CASRSGRAPYEQYF